The source of this T cell receptor (beta chain) is a study of cytomegalovirus exposure and HLA in healthy donors. The V segment lost 9 bases and the J segment 3 bases; nucleotides outside the gene matches: 10. The length of the CDR3 is 14 residues. In germline, CDR1 is MNHEY, CDR2 SVGAGI. In its sample, this clone was seen once. It was with 60 Vbeta and 13 Jbeta primers that the PCR ran. TCRdb's table, derived via immunoSEQ multiplex PCR, lists solely in-frame clones and lacks some. The table has roughly 160,000 clones, approximately 77% seen once. Sequencing input: PBMCs. The receptor was derived from a man aged 30 to 39 in good health and CMV-seropositive. The chain recombines TRBV6-5 with TRBJ1-2, with TRBD1 identical over 7 bases. The CDR3 loop reads CASGNLGTDYGYTF. The DNA for the CDR3 is TGTGCCAGTGGCAACCTCGGGACAGACTATGGCTACACCTTC.